This paragraph covers one T cell receptor (beta chain) sequence. The antigen is unknown. This CDR3 spans 14 amino acids. After removal of 0 bases from V and 8 bases from J, the junction contained 5 bases not matched to a gene. From germline, CDR1 is SGHNT and CDR2 YYREEE (reference sequence). This entry comes from a study of T cell responses to AZD1222 COVID-19 vaccine. Here immunoSEQ multiplex PCR was the method, and the copy in TCRdb shows in-frame clones only, minus some. The table has 100,000 to 150,000 clones, approximately 85% seen once. Regarding the study as a whole: There were mostly white British donors and more females than males, and clonal diversity was possibly underestimated.

The V gene is TRBV5-4, the J gene TRBJ2-4, with 7 bases aligning to TRBD2. The sequence derives from an adult in good health. The source material was peripheral blood, sampled on day 0 of MenACWY control vaccination. This CDR3 is CASSLDVGRDIQYF. The CDR3 DNA is TGTGCCAGCAGCTTGGACGTAGGGAGGGACATTCAGTACTTC. Looking up the rest from reference TRBV5-4 and TRBJ2-4 gives the full variable domain: ETGVTQSPTHLIKTRGQQVTLRCSSQSGHNTVSWYQQALGQGPQFIFQYYREEENGRGNFPPRFSGLQFPNYSSELNVNALELDDSALYLCASSLDVGRDIQYFGAGTRLSVL.